One sample yielded the 32 T cell receptor beta chains listed below, sequenced in a study of human T cells and chemical hapten exposure. TCRdb ran MiXCR on the RACE reads and lists one entry per CDR3 protein. The table includes around 110,000 distinct CDR3 sequences, around an eighth detected once. The time point was: patch test 1, 2 weeks after DPC sensitization. The treatment is: therapeutic diphenylcyclopropenone sensitization with weekly scalp DPC. Specimen: whole blood, collected in connection with sensitization to the hapten diphenylcyclopropenone (DPC). The receptors stem from a woman in her 50s with alopecia areata. Some clones in this sample may be carry-over from other donors' samples.

This chain joins TRBV28 and TRBJ1-4; no firm D call. Trimming removed 8 bases at V and 8 bases at J, with 15 bases between. CDR1 and CDR2 from the germline V gene are MDHEN and SYDVKM. There are 13 residues in the CDR3. In nucleotides, the CDR3 is TGTGCCAGCTTAGGCAGGCCCTTCGAAAAACTGTTTTTT. Amino acids: CASLGRPFEKLFF.

This clonotype was seen only a few times. CDR3 nucleotides: TGTGCCACCCGGGGGGCTCGCGGGAGGACAGATACGCAGTATTTT. Its protein product is CATRGARGRTDTQYF. V gene TRBV7-8 combines with J gene TRBJ2-3, with 8 bases identical to TRBD2. Looked up from germline, CDR1 is SGHVS and CDR2 is FQNEAQ. The CDR3 is made up of 15 amino acids. J was trimmed by 3 bases and V by 10 bases; bases with no gene match: 12.

The V gene is TRBV7-9, the J gene TRBJ2-1; no clear D. Germline V CDR1 and CDR2: SEHNR, FQNEAQ (reference sequence). CDR3 size: 16 residues. The germline V and J ends were trimmed by 5 bases and 7 bases, with 21 bases remaining between them. CDR3 amino acids: CASSLSLNRGVNEQFF. In nucleotides, the CDR3 is TGTGCCAGCAGCCTCTCGCTCAACCGCGGTGTTAATGAGCAGTTCTTC.

This clonotype occurred a few times. The genes are TRBV19 and TRBJ1-1; D is undetermined. The ends were cut back, 1 base at V and 1 base at J, with 7 bases in the middle. Germline CDR1 and CDR2: LNHDA and SQIVND (reference sequence). CDR3 length: 14 residues. The CDR3 nucleotides read TGTGCCAGTAGTATAGGGACGGCGAACACTGAAGCTTTCTTT. Translation gives CASSIGTANTEAFF. Combining the CDR3 with reference TRBV19 and TRBJ1-1 gives the whole variable domain DGGITQSPKYLFRKEGQNVTLSCEQNLNHDAMYWYRQDPGQGLRLIYYSQIVNDFQKGDIAEGYSVSREKKESFPLTVTSAQKNPTAFYLCASSIGTANTEAFFGQGTRLTVV.

This clonotype was counted once. The V gene is TRBV29-1, the J gene TRBJ2-5; D remains ambiguous. Germline V CDR1 and CDR2: SQVTM, ANQGSEA. The CDR3 extends over 10 amino acids. The V end lost 4 bases, the J end lost 5 bases, and 5 bases lay between the germline ends. CDR3 residues: CSVARETQYF. DNA of the CDR3: TGCAGCGTTGCTCGGGAGACCCAGTACTTC.

This clonotype occurred a few times. The chain has TRBV29-1 and TRBJ2-5; D gene unclear. This CDR3 has 13 amino acids. The germline V gene has CDR1 SQVTM and CDR2 ANQGSEA. V was clipped by 3 bases and J by 0 bases, with 8 bases between them. CDR3 coding DNA: TGCAGCGTTGATGCCCCGTACCAAGAGACCCAGTACTTC. This codes for CSVDAPYQETQYF.

This clonotype was counted between two and nine times. The chain links TRBV28 to TRBJ1-5; no reliable D call. The CDR3 extends over 14 amino acids. Germline CDR1 reads MDHEN; CDR2 reads SYDVKM. V lost 0 bases, J lost 4 bases, and 7 bases lay in between. CDR3 coding DNA: TGTGCCAGCAGTTTATGGGGCCTTAATCAGCCCCAGCATTTT. Its translation: CASSLWGLNQPQHF.

The chain is built from TRBV10-1 and TRBJ1-1; D unclear. The CDR3 runs to 13 residues. V was clipped by 3 bases and J by 0 bases, with 5 bases between them. Germline V CDR1 and CDR2: WNHNN, SYGVQD (reference sequence). This CDR3 reads CASSESVNTEAFF. The CDR3, as DNA: TGCGCCAGCAGTGAATCGGTGAACACTGAAGCTTTCTTT.

This clonotype was seen more than once but under ten times. The chain couples TRBV7-8 to TRBJ2-5; D uncertain. The V gene lost 2 bases and the J gene lost 13 bases, with 17 bases spanning the gap. Germline CDR1 reads SGHVS; CDR2 reads FQNEAQ. The CDR3 has 13 amino acids. The CDR3 protein is CASSLPVKGPWYF. The CDR3 DNA is TGTGCCAGCAGCTTACCTGTGAAGGGCCCTTGGTACTTC.

This clonotype was counted ten times or more. The CDR3 sequence is CASSPGSDYSNQPQHF. CDR3 nucleotides: TGTGCCAGCTCACCAGGTAGTGATTATAGCAATCAGCCCCAGCATTTT. This sequence joins TRBV18 and TRBJ1-5; D is unresolved. Germline CDR1 is KGHSH and CDR2 is LQKENI. CDR3 size: 16 residues. The germline V and J ends were trimmed by 2 bases and 0 bases, with 11 bases remaining between them.

This clonotype appeared many times. The V gene is TRBV12-3 or TRBV12-4, the J gene TRBJ1-6; perhaps TRBD1 as D (5 bases). V was trimmed by 6 bases and J by 7 bases, leaving 13 bases between them. The CDR3 totals 14 residues. CDR3 bases: TGTGCCAGCAGCCGCCGGGGGACCAATTCACCCCTCCACTTT. Translating it yields CASSRRGTNSPLHF.

Only a few counts were recorded for this clonotype. The chain has TRBV10-3 and TRBJ2-5; 13 nucleotides agree with TRBD2. After removal of 11 bases from V and 1 base from J, the junction contained 4 bases not matched to a gene. Germline CDR1 is ENHRY and CDR2 is SYGVKD. The CDR3 spans 14 residues. The CDR3 DNA sequence: TGTGCCTCCGGACTAGCGGGGGCCCAAGAGACCCAGTACTTC. Translating it yields CASGLAGAQETQYF.

J is TRBJ2-7 and V is TRBV6-1, with 11 bases that match TRBD2. J was trimmed by 4 bases and V by 5 bases; bases with no gene match: 7. The CDR3 has 15 residues. Germline V gene lookup returns CDR1 MNHNS and CDR2 SASEGT. In nucleotides, the CDR3 is TGTGCCAGCAGTAACTCGGGACTAGCGGTTTACGAGCAGTACTTC. Amino acids: CASSNSGLAVYEQYF.

This clonotype was detected many times. The chain couples TRBV20-1 to TRBJ2-5, with 10 bases matching TRBD2. CDR1 is DFQATT, CDR2 SNEGSKA, per germline (reference sequence). The CDR3 is 16 amino acids. Trimming cost V 4 bases and J 5 bases; bases outside gene matches: 13. The CDR3 is CSANDNSGGWLETQYF. The CDR3 region has the DNA TGCAGTGCTAACGACAATAGCGGGGGGTGGTTGGAGACCCAGTACTTC.

The chain carries TRBV28 and TRBJ2-3; 7 nucleotides line up with TRBD1. This CDR3 has 16 amino acids. V lost 4 bases, J lost 1 base, and 8 bases stayed unmatched. Germline CDR1 reads MDHEN; CDR2 reads SYDVKM. The CDR3 nucleotides are TGTGCCAGCAGTTCCGCAGAGGGGGCCGGCACAGATACGCAGTATTTT. Translating it yields CASSSAEGAGTDTQYF.

The rearrangement uses TRBV29-1 and TRBJ2-1, with a tentative D call TRBD1 (5 bases). Trimming removed 6 bases from V and 10 bases from J, with 13 bases in between. Germline CDR1 reads SQVTM; CDR2 reads ANQGSEA. The CDR3 contains 11 residues. The CDR3 DNA sequence: TGCAGCGTCGACGCGTGGACAGAGCAGTTCTTC. Translating gives CSVDAWTEQFF.

This clonotype occurred a few times. The rearrangement uses TRBV9 and TRBJ1-6; the match to TRBD1 covers 7 bases. The length of the CDR3 is 18 residues. The V gene end was trimmed by 6 bases and the J gene end by 6 bases; junction bases not matched to a gene: 18. Per germline, CDR1 SGDLS and CDR2 YYNGEE. CDR3 coding DNA: TGTGCCAGCAACGACCCATCGTCCGGGACAGAGCTTAATTCACCCCTCCACTTT. Translation gives CASNDPSSGTELNSPLHF.

The chain is built from TRBV6-1 and TRBJ1-6, with 10 bases fitting TRBD1. Germline-derived CDR1 and CDR2 are MNHNS and SASEGT. V trimming: 6 bases; J trimming: 8 bases; junction bases outside the gene matches: 4. The CDR3 consists of 14 residues. The CDR3 DNA reads as TGTGCCAGCAGAGCGACAGGGGGCTATTCACCCCTCCACTTT. Its translation is CASRATGGYSPLHF.

Many counts were recorded for this clonotype. This chain joins TRBV15 and TRBJ2-7; D ambiguous. Germline CDR1 reads LNHNV; CDR2 reads YYDKDF (reference sequence). V was cut by 0 bases and J by 0 bases, with 6 bases left in between. The CDR3 runs to 14 residues. The CDR3 protein is CATSRDPDSYEQYF. The CDR3, as DNA: TGTGCCACCAGCAGAGATCCAGACTCCTACGAGCAGTACTTC.

The rearrangement joins TRBV3-1 to TRBJ1-1; 7 bases map to TRBD1. V lost 0 bases and J lost 8; bases outside the gene matches: 9. Germline V gives CDR1 LGHDT, CDR2 YNNKEL (reference sequence). This CDR3 comprises 15 residues. CDR3 nucleotides: TGTGCCAGCAGCCAAGATTGGAACAGGGGATCCGAAGCTTTCTTT. It translates to CASSQDWNRGSEAFF. Variable domain in full (rest from reference TRBV3-1 and TRBJ1-1): DTAVSQTPKYLVTQMGNDKSIKCEQNLGHDTMYWYKQDSKKFLKIMFSYNNKELIINETVPNRFSPKSPDKAHLNLHINSLELGDSAVYFCASSQDWNRGSEAFFGQGTRLTVV.

This clonotype was counted many times. The rearrangement uses TRBV7-2 and TRBJ2-1, with TRBD2 matching over 7 bases. This CDR3 spans 15 amino acids. CDR1 and CDR2 (germline): SGHTA, FQGNSA. Trimming took 5 bases from V and 2 from J; bases not matched to a gene: 6. CDR3 protein: CASSPGGGTYNEQFF. The CDR3 region has the DNA TGTGCCAGCAGCCCCGGGGGAGGGACCTACAATGAGCAGTTCTTC.

A few counts support this clonotype. This rearrangement joins TRBV10-3 to TRBJ2-3; the D is unclear. The V and J ends lost 1 base and 1 base respectively, with 3 bases between them. The CDR3 totals 13 residues. The germline V gene has CDR1 ENHRY and CDR2 SYGVKD. The CDR3 sequence is CAISELGTDTQYF. CDR3 in DNA: TGTGCCATCAGTGAGTTAGGCACAGATACGCAGTATTTT.

The rearrangement joins TRBV5-4 to TRBJ1-6; no definite D call. The ends were cut back, 3 bases at V and 8 bases at J, with 15 bases in the middle. This CDR3 is 15 amino acids long. Germline CDR1 is SGHNT and CDR2 is YYREEE (reference sequence). The CDR3 coding sequence is TGTGCCAGCAGCTGGGGTAGGGTGCGGGATTCACCCCTCCACTTT. Protein sequence: CASSWGRVRDSPLHF.

This chain connects TRBV3-1 to TRBJ1-6; unclear D gene. Germline V gene lookup returns CDR1 LGHDT and CDR2 YNNKEL (reference sequence). The CDR3 has 12 residues. The V end was cut by 5 bases, the J end by 14 bases, with 13 bases between. In DNA, the CDR3 is TGTGCCAGCAGCTCCGGTTTGAAGGCCCTCCACTTT. Residues: CASSSGLKALHF. Complete variable domain (other parts from reference TRBV3-1 and TRBJ1-6): DTAVSQTPKYLVTQMGNDKSIKCEQNLGHDTMYWYKQDSKKFLKIMFSYNNKELIINETVPNRFSPKSPDKAHLNLHINSLELGDSAVYFCASSSGLKALHFGNGTRLTVT.

This clonotype was counted only a few times. V is TRBV3-1 and J is TRBJ1-2; D remains unclear. Germline loops: CDR1 LGHDT, CDR2 YNNKEL (reference sequence). The CDR3 extends over 13 amino acids. V was clipped by 1 base and J by 4 bases, with 7 bases between them. DNA of the CDR3: TGTGCCAGCAGCCAAGCCCGGCCCTATGGCTACACCTTC. It encodes CASSQARPYGYTF. The full variable domain, its missing parts supplied by reference TRBV3-1 and TRBJ1-2, is DTAVSQTPKYLVTQMGNDKSIKCEQNLGHDTMYWYKQDSKKFLKIMFSYNNKELIINETVPNRFSPKSPDKAHLNLHINSLELGDSAVYFCASSQARPYGYTFGSGTRLTVV.

This clonotype was counted between two and nine times. The chain is built from TRBV4-2 and TRBJ1-1; maybe TRBD1 (6 bases). CDR3 length equals 16 residues. The germline V and J ends were trimmed by 4 bases and 4 bases, with 19 bases remaining between them. The germline V gene encodes CDR1 LGHNA and CDR2 YNFKEQ. This CDR3 reads CASSPSPGVKSTEAFF. CDR3 DNA: TGTGCCAGCAGCCCCTCCCCAGGGGTCAAGAGCACTGAAGCTTTCTTT.

This clonotype was counted a few times. The CDR3: CASSLPGGRELFF. In DNA form, the CDR3 reads TGTGCCAGCAGTCTCCCCGGGGGCCGGGAGCTGTTTTTT. The V gene is TRBV28, the J gene TRBJ2-2, with D perhaps assigned TRBD1 or TRBD2 (6 bases each). V was cut by 5 bases and J by 9 bases, with 13 bases left in between. The germline V gene has CDR1 MDHEN and CDR2 SYDVKM. The CDR3 is 13 residues long.

This clonotype was counted between two and nine times. V and J are TRBV20-1 and TRBJ2-1; 12 bases agree with TRBD2. The ends lost 1 base at V and 3 bases at J; junction bases unmatched: 4. Germline CDR1 DFQATT, CDR2 SNEGSKA (reference sequence). This CDR3 comprises 16 residues. CDR3 amino acids: CSARVTSGSRYNEQFF. Here the CDR3 DNA reads TGCAGTGCTAGAGTGACTAGCGGGAGTCGCTACAATGAGCAGTTCTTC.

This clonotype appeared many times. The chain joins TRBV18 to TRBJ2-3, with 10 bases fitting TRBD1. The CDR3 sequence is 13 residues long. Germline lookup yields CDR1 KGHSH and CDR2 LQKENI. The junction had 6 bases not matched to a gene; V was cut back by 8 bases and J by 7 bases. The CDR3 bases are TGTGCCAGCCGGCCGGGACAGGGGAATACGCAGTATTTT. Amino acid sequence: CASRPGQGNTQYF.

This clonotype has at least ten counts. The chain joins TRBV6-2 or TRBV6-3 to TRBJ1-2; D is unresolved. Looked up from germline, CDR1 is MNHEY and CDR2 is SVGEGT. V lost 7 bases, J lost 3 bases, and 15 bases lay in between. The CDR3 has 14 amino acids. Here the CDR3 DNA reads TGTGCCAGCACCCCGGGTCCCCGGGACTATGGCTACACCTTC. Translating it yields CASTPGPRDYGYTF.

This rearrangement joins TRBV7-9 to TRBJ1-5; 11 bases map to TRBD1. CDR1 is SEHNR, CDR2 FQNEAQ, per germline (reference sequence). The CDR3 extends over 15 amino acids. V was pared by 5 bases and J by 2 bases, with 2 bases of the junction left unmatched. The CDR3 loop reads CASSTGQGGNQPQHF. The CDR3 bases are TGTGCCAGCAGCACGGGACAGGGGGGCAATCAGCCCCAGCATTTT.

This clonotype appeared a few times. The gene calls are TRBV18 and TRBJ1-1, with D possibly TRBD1 on 5 matching bases. Looked up from germline, CDR1 is KGHSH and CDR2 is LQKENI. V gave up 6 bases and J gave up 1 base, with 15 bases separating them. The CDR3 spans 15 residues. The DNA for the CDR3 is TGTGCCAGCTCTCCTAGGGACCTCAAGAACACTGAAGCTTTCTTT. It is translated as CASSPRDLKNTEAFF.